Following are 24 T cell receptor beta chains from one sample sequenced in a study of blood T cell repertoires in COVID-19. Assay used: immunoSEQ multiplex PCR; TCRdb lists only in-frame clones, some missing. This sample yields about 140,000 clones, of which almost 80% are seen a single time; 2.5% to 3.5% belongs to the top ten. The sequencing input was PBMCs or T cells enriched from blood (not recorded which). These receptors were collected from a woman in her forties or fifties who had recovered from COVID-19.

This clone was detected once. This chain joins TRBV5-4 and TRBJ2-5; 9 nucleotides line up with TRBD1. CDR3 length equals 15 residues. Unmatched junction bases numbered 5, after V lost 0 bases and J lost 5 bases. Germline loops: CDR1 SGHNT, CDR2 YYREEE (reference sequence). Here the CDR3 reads CASSLVGTGLETQYF. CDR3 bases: TGTGCCAGCAGCTTGGTTGGGACAGGGCTGGAGACCCAGTACTTC. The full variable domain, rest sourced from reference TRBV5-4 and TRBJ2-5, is ETGVTQSPTHLIKTRGQQVTLRCSSQSGHNTVSWYQQALGQGPQFIFQYYREEENGRGNFPPRFSGLQFPNYSSELNVNALELDDSALYLCASSLVGTGLETQYFGPGTRLLVL.

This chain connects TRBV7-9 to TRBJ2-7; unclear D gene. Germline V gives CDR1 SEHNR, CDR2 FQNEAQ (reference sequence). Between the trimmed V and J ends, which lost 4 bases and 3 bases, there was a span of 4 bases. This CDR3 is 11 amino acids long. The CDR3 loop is CASSSRYEQYF. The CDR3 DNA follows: TGTGCCAGCAGCTCGCGCTACGAGCAGTACTTC. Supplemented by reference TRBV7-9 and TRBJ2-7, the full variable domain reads DTGVSQNPRHKITKRGQNVTFRCDPISEHNRLYWYRQTLGQGPEFLTYFQNEAQLEKSRLLSDRFSAERPKGSFSTLEIQRTEQGDSAMYLCASSSRYEQYFGPGTRLTVT.

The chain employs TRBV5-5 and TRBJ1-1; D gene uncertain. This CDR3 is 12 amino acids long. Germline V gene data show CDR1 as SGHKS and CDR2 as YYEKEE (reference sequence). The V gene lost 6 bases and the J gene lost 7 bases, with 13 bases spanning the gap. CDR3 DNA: TGTGCCAGCATCACCTCGGAGGATGAAGCTTTCTTT. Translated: CASITSEDEAFF.

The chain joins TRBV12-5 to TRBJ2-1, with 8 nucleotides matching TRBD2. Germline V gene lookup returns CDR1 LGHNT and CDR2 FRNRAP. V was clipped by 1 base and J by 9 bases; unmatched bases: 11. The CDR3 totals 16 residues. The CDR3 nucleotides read TGTGCTAGTGGTTTGGGGACTAGCAGATCAGCAGTTGAGCAGTTCTTC. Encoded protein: CASGLGTSRSAVEQFF.

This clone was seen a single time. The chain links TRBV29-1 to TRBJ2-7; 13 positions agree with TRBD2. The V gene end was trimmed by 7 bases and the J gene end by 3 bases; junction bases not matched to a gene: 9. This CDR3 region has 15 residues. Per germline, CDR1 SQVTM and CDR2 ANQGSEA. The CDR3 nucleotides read TGCAGCGCCTATGGGACTAGCGGGATAGGCTACGAGCAGTACTTC. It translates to CSAYGTSGIGYEQYF.

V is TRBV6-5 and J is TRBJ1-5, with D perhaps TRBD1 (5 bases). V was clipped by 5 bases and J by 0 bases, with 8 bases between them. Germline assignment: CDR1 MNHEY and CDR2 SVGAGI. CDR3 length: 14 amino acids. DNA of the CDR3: TGTGCCAGCAGTCGGGGGGATAGCAATCAGCCCCAGCATTTT. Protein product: CASSRGDSNQPQHF.

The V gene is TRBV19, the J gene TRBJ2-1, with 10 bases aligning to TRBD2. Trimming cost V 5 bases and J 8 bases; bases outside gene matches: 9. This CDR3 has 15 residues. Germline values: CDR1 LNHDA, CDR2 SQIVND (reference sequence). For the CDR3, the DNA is TGTGCCAGTAGTGTAGGGCTAGCGGGAGCTCATGAGCAGTTCTTC. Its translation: CASSVGLAGAHEQFF.

The CDR3 sequence: CASSLRLFYEKLFF. CDR3 bases: TGTGCCAGTAGTCTCAGACTTTTCTACGAAAAACTGTTTTTT. The chain employs TRBV19 and TRBJ1-4; D is unclear. The CDR3 has 14 amino acids. Trimming removed 5 bases at V and 8 bases at J, with 15 bases between. In germline, CDR1 is LNHDA, CDR2 SQIVND (reference sequence). The variable domain in full, with the rest retrieved from reference TRBV19 and TRBJ1-4, is DGGITQSPKYLFRKEGQNVTLSCEQNLNHDAMYWYRQDPGQGLRLIYYSQIVNDFQKGDIAEGYSVSREKKESFPLTVTSAQKNPTAFYLCASSLRLFYEKLFFGSGTQLSVL.

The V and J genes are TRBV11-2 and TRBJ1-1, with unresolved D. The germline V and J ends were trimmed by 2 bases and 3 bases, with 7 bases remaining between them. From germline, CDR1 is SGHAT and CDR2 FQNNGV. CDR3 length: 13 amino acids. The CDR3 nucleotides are TGTGCCAGCAGCTTAATGGCCTACACTGAAGCTTTCTTT. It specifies CASSLMAYTEAFF.

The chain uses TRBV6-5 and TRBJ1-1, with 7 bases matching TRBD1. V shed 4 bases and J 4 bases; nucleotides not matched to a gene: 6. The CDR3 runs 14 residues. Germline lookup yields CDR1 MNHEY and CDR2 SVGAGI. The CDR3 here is CASSFQGGSTEAFF. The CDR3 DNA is TGTGCCAGCAGTTTCCAGGGGGGCAGCACTGAAGCTTTCTTT.

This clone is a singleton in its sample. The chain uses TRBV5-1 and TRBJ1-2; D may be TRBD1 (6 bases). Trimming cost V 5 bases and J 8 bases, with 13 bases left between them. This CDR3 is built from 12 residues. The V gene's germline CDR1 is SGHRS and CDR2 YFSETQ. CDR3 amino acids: CASSHRAGGYTF. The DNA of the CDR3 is TGCGCCAGCAGTCACAGGGCGGGCGGCTACACCTTC.

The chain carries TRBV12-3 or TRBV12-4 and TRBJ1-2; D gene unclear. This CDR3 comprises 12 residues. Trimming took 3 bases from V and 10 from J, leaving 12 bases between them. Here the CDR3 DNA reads TGTGCCAGCAGTTTTGCGGGGAGACACTACACCTTC. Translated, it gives CASSFAGRHYTF.

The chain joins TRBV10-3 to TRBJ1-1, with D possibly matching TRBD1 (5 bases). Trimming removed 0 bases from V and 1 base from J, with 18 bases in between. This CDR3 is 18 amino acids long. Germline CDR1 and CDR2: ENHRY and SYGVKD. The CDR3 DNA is TGTGCCATCAGTGAGTCCTTCCTGACGGGACTCACGAACACTGAAGCTTTCTTT. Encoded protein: CAISESFLTGLTNTEAFF.

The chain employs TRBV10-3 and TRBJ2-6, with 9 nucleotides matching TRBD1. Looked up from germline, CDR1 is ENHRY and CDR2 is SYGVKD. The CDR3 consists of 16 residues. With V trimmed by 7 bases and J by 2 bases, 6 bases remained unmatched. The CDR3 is CAINPGTGPGANVLTF. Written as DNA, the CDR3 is TGTGCCATCAACCCCGGGACAGGGCCTGGGGCCAACGTCCTGACTTTC.

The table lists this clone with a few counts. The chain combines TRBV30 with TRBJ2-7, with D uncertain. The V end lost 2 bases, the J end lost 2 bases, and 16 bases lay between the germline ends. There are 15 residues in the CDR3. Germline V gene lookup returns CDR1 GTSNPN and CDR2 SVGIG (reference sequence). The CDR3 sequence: CAWSFPNPPTYEQYF. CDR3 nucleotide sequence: TGTGCCTGGAGTTTCCCTAATCCCCCTACCTACGAGCAGTACTTC.

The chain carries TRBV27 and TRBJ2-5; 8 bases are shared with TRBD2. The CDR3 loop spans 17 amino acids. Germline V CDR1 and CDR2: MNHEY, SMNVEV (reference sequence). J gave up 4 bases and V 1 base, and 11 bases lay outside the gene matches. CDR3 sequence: CASSLLVGGAHLETQYF. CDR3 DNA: TGTGCCAGCAGTTTATTAGTCGGGGGGGCCCACCTAGAGACCCAGTACTTC.

The CDR3 sequence: CAISLSGRDDVFSYEQYF. The CDR3 bases are TGTGCCATCAGTTTATCCGGGAGAGACGACGTATTCTCCTACGAGCAGTACTTC. V and J are TRBV10-3 and TRBJ2-7; perhaps TRBD2 as D (6 bases). CDR1 ENHRY and CDR2 SYGVKD come from the germline V gene. The CDR3 is 18 residues long. Trimming took off 5 bases at V and 0 bases at J, with 23 bases between the two ends.

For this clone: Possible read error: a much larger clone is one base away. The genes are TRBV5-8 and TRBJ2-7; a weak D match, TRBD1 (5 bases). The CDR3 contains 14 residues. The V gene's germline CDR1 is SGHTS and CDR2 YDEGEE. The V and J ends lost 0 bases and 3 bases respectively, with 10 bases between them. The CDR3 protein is CASSLEGQGYEQYF. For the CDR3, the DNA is TGTGCCAGCAGCTTGGAGGGGCAGGGCTACGAGCAGTACTTC.

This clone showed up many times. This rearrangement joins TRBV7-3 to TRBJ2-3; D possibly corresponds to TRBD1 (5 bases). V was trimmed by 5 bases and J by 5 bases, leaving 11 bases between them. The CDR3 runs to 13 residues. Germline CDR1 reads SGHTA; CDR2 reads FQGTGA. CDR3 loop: CASSGVREDTQYF. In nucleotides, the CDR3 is TGTGCCAGCAGCGGGGTCAGGGAAGATACGCAGTATTTT.

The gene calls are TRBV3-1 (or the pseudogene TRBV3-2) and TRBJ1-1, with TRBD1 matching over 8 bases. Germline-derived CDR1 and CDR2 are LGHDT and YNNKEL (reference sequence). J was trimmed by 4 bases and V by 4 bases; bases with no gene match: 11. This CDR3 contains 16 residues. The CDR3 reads CASSPGQGGYGTEAFF. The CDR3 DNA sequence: TGTGCCAGCAGCCCAGGACAGGGAGGGTACGGCACTGAAGCTTTCTTT.

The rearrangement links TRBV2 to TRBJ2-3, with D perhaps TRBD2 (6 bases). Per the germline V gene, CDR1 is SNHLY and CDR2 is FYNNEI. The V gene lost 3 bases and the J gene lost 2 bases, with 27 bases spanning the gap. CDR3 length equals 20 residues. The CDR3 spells CASSDKGRGEVRLPTDTQYF. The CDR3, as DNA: TGTGCCAGCAGTGACAAAGGGCGCGGGGAAGTGCGACTGCCCACAGATACGCAGTATTTT.

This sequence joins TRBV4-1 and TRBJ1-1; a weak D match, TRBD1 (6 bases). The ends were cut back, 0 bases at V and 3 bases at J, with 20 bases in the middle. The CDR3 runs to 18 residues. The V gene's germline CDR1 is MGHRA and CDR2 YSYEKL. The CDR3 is CASSQDYPPGRGYTEAFF. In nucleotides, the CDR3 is TGCGCCAGCAGCCAAGATTATCCTCCAGGGAGGGGGTACACTGAAGCTTTCTTT.

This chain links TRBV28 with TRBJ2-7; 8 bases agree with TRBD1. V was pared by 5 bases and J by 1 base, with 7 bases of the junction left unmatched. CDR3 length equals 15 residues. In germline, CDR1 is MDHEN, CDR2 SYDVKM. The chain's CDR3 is CASSLRQGLSYEQYF. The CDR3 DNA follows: TGTGCCAGCAGTCTCAGACAGGGGCTATCCTACGAGCAGTACTTC.

This CDR3 reads CASTISGAGVSEQFF. The DNA for the CDR3 is TGTGCCAGCACCATAAGCGGGGCGGGGGTTAGTGAGCAGTTCTTC. The chain uses TRBV28 and TRBJ2-1, with TRBD2 matching over 7 bases. Germline V CDR1 and CDR2: MDHEN, SYDVKM. The CDR3 is made up of 15 amino acids. V lost 7 bases to trimming and J lost 9 bases; unmatched junction nucleotides: 15.